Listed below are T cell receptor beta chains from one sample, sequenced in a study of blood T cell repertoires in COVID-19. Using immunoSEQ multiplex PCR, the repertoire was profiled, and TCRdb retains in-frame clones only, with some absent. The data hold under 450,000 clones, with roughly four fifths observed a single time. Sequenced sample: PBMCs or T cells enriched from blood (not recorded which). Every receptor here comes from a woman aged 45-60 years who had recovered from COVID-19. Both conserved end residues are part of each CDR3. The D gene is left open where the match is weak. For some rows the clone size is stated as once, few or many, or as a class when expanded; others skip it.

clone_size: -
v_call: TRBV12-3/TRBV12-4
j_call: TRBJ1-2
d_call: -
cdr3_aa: CASVRVSHGYTF
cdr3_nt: TGTGCCAGCGTCAGGGTTTCCCATGGCTACACCTTC

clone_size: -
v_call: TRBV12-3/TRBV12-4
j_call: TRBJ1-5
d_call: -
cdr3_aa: CASSLHENQPQHF
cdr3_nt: TGTGCCAGCAGTCTCCACGAGAATCAGCCCCAGCATTTT

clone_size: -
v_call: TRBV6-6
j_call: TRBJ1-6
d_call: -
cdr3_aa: CASSQYPQGYNNSPLHF
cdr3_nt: TGTGCCAGCAGTCAATACCCTCAGGGGTACAATAATTCACCCCTCCACTTT

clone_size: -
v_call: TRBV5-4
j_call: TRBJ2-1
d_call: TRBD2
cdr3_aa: CASSLAGGREQFF
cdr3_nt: TGTGCCAGCAGCTTAGCGGGGGGGCGTGAGCAGTTCTTC

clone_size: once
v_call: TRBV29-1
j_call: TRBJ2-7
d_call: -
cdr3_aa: CSVITKGWEQYF
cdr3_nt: TGCAGCGTGATAACTAAGGGGTGGGAGCAGTACTTC

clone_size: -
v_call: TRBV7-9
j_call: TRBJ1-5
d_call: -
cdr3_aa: CDLGYQPQHF
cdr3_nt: TGTGACCTCGGGTATCAGCCCCAGCATTTT

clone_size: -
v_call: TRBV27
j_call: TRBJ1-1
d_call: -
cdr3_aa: CASSLSGGGFTEAFF
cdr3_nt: TGTGCCAGCAGTTTATCGGGCGGGGGGTTCACTGAAGCTTTCTTT

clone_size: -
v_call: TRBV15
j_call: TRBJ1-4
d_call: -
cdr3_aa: CATSREQSAANEKLFF
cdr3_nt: TGTGCCACCAGCAGAGAGCAGTCCGCAGCTAATGAAAAACTGTTTTTT

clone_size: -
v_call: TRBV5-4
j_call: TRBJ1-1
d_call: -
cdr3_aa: CASGRGMNTEAFF
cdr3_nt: TGTGCCAGCGGTCGGGGTATGAACACTGAAGCTTTCTTT

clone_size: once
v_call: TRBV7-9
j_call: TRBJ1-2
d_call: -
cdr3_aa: CASSLESQRGGYTF
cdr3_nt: TGTGCCAGCAGCTTAGAGTCCCAAAGGGGTGGCTACACCTTC

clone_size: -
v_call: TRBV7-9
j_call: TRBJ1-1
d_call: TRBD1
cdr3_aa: CASSLFWDRGPGTEAFF
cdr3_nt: TGTGCCAGCAGCTTATTTTGGGACAGGGGGCCGGGAACTGAAGCTTTCTTT

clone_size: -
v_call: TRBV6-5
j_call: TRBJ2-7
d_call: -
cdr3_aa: CASSYVQVSYEQYF
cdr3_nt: TGTGCCAGCAGTTACGTACAGGTCTCCTACGAGCAGTACTTC

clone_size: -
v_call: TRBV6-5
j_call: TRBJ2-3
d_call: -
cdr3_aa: CASSLQGDTDTQYF
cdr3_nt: TGTGCCAGCAGCTTACAGGGTGACACAGATACGCAGTATTTT

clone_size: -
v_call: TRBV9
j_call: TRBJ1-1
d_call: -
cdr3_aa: CASSFGHNTEAFF
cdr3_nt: TGTGCCAGCAGCTTCGGACACAACACTGAAGCTTTCTTT

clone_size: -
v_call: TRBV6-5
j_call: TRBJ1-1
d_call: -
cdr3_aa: CASRLTAPNTEAFF
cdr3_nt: TGTGCCAGCAGGCTGACAGCCCCGAACACTGAAGCTTTCTTT

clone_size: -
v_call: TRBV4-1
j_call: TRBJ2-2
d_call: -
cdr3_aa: CASSQPNLDTGELFF
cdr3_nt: TGCGCCAGCAGCCAACCTAATCTAGACACCGGGGAGCTGTTTTTT

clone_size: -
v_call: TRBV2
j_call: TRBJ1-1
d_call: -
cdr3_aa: CASSLMTHSGPEAFF
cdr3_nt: TGTGCCAGCAGTTTAATGACCCATAGCGGCCCTGAAGCTTTCTTT

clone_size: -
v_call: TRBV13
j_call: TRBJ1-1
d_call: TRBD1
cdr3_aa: CASSGYWTGGGTEAFF
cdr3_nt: TGTGCCAGCAGCGGATATTGGACAGGGGGCGGTACTGAAGCTTTCTTT

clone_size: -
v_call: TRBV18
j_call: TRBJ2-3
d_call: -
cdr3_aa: CASSPRDNRTDTQYF
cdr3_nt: TGTGCCAGCTCACCACGGGACAATCGCACAGATACGCAGTATTTT

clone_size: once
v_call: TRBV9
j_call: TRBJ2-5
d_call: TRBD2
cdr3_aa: CASSSGLAGTETQYF
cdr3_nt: TGTGCCAGCAGCTCTGGACTAGCGGGAACGGAGACCCAGTACTTC

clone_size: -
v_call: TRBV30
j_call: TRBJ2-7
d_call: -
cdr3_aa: CAWSPLLGTYEQYF
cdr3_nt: TGTGCCTGGAGTCCCCTCCTGGGCACCTACGAGCAGTACTTC

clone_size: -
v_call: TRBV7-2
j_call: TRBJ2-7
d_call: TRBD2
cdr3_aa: CASSLDGTGGAASEQYF
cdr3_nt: TGTGCCAGCAGCTTAGACGGCACGGGGGGGGCGGCTAGCGAGCAGTACTTC

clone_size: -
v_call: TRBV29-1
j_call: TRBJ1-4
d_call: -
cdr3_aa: CSALRSDNEKLFF
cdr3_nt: TGCAGCGCCCTCCGCTCAGATAATGAAAAACTGTTTTTT

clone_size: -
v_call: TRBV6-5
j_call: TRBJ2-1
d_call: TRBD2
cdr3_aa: CASSRLAGGHNEQFF
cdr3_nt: TGTGCCAGCAGTCGACTAGCGGGAGGGCACAATGAGCAGTTCTTC

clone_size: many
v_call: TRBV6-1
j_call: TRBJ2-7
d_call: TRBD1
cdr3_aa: CASSEDRMGTGSSYEQYF
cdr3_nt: TGTGCCAGCAGTGAAGATAGGATGGGGACAGGAAGCTCCTACGAGCAGTACTTC

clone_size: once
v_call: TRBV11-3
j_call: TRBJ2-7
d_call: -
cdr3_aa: CASSSNYEQYF
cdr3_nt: TGTGCCAGCAGTTCCAACTACGAGCAGTACTTC

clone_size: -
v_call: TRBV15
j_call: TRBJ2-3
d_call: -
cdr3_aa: CATQRTGKLGDTQYF
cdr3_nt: TGTGCCACCCAAAGAACAGGGAAATTGGGAGATACGCAGTATTTT

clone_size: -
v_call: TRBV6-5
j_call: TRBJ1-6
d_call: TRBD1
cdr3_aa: CASSFGQGKNSPLHF
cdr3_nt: TGTGCCAGCAGTTTTGGACAGGGAAAAAATTCACCCCTCCACTTT

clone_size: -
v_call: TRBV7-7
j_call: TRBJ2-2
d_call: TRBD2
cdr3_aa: CASSLGVAGGTGELFF
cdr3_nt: TGTGCCAGCAGCCTCGGAGTAGCGGGAGGAACCGGGGAGCTGTTTTTT

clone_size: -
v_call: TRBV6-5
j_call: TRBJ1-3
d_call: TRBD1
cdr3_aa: CASGTGGSGNTIYF
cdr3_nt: TGTGCCAGCGGCACAGGGGGATCTGGAAACACCATATATTTT

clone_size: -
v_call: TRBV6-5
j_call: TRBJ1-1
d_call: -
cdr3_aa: CASRGTLNTEAFF
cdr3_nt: TGTGCCAGCAGGGGGACTTTGAACACTGAAGCTTTCTTT

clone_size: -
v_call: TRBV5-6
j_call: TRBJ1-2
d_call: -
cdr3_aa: CASSLGHLNYGYTF
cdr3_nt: TGTGCCAGCAGCTTAGGACACCTAAACTATGGCTACACCTTC

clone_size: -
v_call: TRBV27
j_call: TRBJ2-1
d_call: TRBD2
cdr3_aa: CASSPLRVAGFPYNEQFF
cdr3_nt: TGTGCCAGCAGTCCACTTAGGGTAGCGGGATTCCCCTACAATGAGCAGTTCTTC

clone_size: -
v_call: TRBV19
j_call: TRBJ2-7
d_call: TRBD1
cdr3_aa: CASSISTGSTYEQYF
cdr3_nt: TGTGCCAGTAGTATCTCGACAGGGTCAACCTACGAGCAGTACTTC

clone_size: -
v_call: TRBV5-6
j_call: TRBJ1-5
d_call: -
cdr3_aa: CASSLVGSRVDQPQHF
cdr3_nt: TGTGCCAGCAGCTTGGTTGGATCCAGGGTGGATCAGCCCCAGCATTTT

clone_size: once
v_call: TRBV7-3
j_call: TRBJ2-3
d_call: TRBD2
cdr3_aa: CASSSPTSGSTDTQYF
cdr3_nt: TGTGCCAGCAGCTCGCCGACTAGCGGGAGTACTGATACGCAGTATTTT

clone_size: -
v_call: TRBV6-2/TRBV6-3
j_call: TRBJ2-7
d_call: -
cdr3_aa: CASSSPLLPSGDEQYF
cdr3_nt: TGTGCCAGCAGTTCACCTCTGCTCCCGTCCGGGGACGAGCAGTACTTC

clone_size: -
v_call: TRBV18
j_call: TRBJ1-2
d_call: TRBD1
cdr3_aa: CASSPGQGGNYGYTF
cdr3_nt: TGTGCCAGCTCACCGGGACAGGGCGGGAACTATGGCTACACCTTC

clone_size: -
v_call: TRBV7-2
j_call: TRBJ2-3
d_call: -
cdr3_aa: CASSPRRVTDTQYF
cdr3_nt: TGTGCCAGCAGCCCAAGGCGGGTCACAGATACGCAGTATTTT

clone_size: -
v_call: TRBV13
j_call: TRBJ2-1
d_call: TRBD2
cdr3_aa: CASSPRTSGTYNEQFF
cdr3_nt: TGTGCCAGCAGTCCCAGGACTAGCGGGACCTACAATGAGCAGTTCTTC